This T cell receptor beta chain came from a study of T-cell reconstitution after alpha-beta-depleted transplantation in children. Study-wide findings and caveats: Surviving recipient T cells and thymic progenitors produced the high day-60 TCRbeta diversity seen in some patients. Expanded graft clones, several hundred of them, were reportedly the source of alpha-beta T cells about two months after transplant. Fresh T-cell production supplied most of the T-cell counts and diversity seen one year after transplant.

Notes on this clonotype: The target antigen is unknown.

TCRbeta library preparation incorporated unique molecular identifiers. TCRdb independently ran MiXCR on the PCR reads; one entry per CDR3 protein. The table includes roughly 420,000 distinct CDR3 sequences, roughly 15% detected once. This CDR3 region has 17 residues. J was trimmed by 0 bases and V by 2 bases; bases with no gene match: 6. Per germline, CDR1 SGHDN and CDR2 FVKESK. The source is a boy younger than two who had a stem cell transplant for Wiskott-Aldrich syndrome, so the T cells may come from the graft donor. The specimen comprised PBMCs, mostly from graft donor cells, sampled 360 days after TCRalphabeta/CD19-depleted stem cell transplant. This chain uses TRBV14 with TRBJ2-2, with 7 bases fitting TRBD1. In nucleotides, the CDR3 is TGTGCCAGCAGCCAACTTCGACAGGGTGCGAACACCGGGGAGCTGTTTTTT. Translation gives CASSQLRQGANTGELFF.